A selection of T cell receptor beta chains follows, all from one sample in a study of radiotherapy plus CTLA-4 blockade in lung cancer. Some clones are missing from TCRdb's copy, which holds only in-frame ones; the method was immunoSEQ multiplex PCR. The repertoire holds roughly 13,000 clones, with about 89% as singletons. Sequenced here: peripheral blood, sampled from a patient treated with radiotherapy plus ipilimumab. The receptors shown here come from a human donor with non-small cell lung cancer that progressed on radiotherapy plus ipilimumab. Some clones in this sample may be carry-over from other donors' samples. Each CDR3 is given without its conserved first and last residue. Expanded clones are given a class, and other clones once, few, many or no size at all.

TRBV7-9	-	ASSWAGSSDTQY
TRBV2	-	ASVSRDREETQY
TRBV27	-	ASSLSGSQETQY
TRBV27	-	ASSSRESRDTQY
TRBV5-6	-	ASSSLGLAGNEQF
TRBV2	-	ASSDSRLAGSETQY
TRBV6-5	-	ATAAWSSYEQY
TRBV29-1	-	SVASGSSYEQY
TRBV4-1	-	ASSQGRPTDTQY
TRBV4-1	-	ASSRDRGQVEQY
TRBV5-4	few	ASSLGGEAF
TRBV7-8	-	ASSQKAGAGNTIY
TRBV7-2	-	ASSLDGVTQY
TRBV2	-	ASSAGGNYNEQF
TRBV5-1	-	ASTGSLHTDTQY
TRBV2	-	ASSRDINYGYT
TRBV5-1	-	ASSLSPRGPQETQY
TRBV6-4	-	ASSLSGTDTQY
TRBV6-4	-	ASSWGLGGGYT
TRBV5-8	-	ASSPRDNNEKLF
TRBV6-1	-	ASPSGPGTQY
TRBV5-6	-	ASSLGAGRVDEAF
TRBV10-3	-	AISRGANYGYT
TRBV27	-	ASSFQVRWGRTEAF
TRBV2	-	ASSEQDNYGYT
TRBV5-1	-	ASSSASGTVNEQF
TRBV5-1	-	ASSLGTGATTDTQY
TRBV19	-	ASTFDFSAAF
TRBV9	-	ASSPPGSIGEQF
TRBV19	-	ASTHLGDEQF
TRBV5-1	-	ASSLEQGISEAF
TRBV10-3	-	AITRQGMNTEAF
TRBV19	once	ASSRDRIYGYT
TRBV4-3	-	ASSRAGSSGELF
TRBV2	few	ASSEEMRDTQY
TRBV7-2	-	ASSSRVGYNEQF
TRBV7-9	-	ASSLAGARETQY
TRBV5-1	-	ASSSQMNTEAF
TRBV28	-	ASSGVAGGFGEQY
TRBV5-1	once	ASSPGSNTEAF
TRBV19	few	ASSAGLMNTEAF
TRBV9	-	ASGGQFEQY
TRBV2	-	ASSGQVIQPQH
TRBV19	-	ASRPTGSYEQY